These 2 T cell receptor beta chains came from one sample sequenced in a study of shared clonotypes between healthy human individuals. Only in-frame clones appear in the TCRdb table, and some are missing; sequencing was by immunoSEQ multiplex PCR. The data show 2 million to 3 million clones, 85% to 95% seen once. Sample: naive CD4+ T cells sorted from blood. Subset defined: CD45RA+ positively selected. These receptors were obtained from a man younger than 35 in good health.

The chain carries TRBV5-4 and TRBJ2-2; 8 bases map to TRBD2. Germline-derived CDR1 and CDR2 are SGHNT and YYREEE (reference sequence). J gave up 5 bases and V 3 bases, and 6 bases lay outside the gene matches. The CDR3 is 15 amino acids. This CDR3 is CASSSGLADTGELFF. In DNA, the CDR3 is TGTGCCAGCAGCTCTGGACTAGCCGATACCGGGGAGCTGTTTTTT.

Concerning this clone itself: Other DNA sequences within the sample encode an identical CDR3. This sequence joins TRBV18 and TRBJ2-2; D remains unclear. Germline-derived CDR1 and CDR2 are KGHSH and LQKENI. The CDR3 runs to 14 residues. V was trimmed by 4 bases and J by 1 base, leaving 7 bases between them. The CDR3 protein is CASSQQENTGELFF. The CDR3 DNA sequence: TGTGCCAGCTCACAACAAGAGAACACCGGGGAGCTGTTTTTT. Drawing the rest from reference TRBV18 and TRBJ2-2, the complete variable domain is NAGVMQNPRHLVRRRGQEARLRCSPMKGHSHVYWYRQLPEEGLKFMVYLQKENIIDESGMPKERFSAEFPKEGPSILRIQQVVRGDSAAYFCASSQQENTGELFFGEGSRLTVL.